Following are 8 T cell receptor beta chains from one sample sequenced in a study of identical twins. A single record per CDR3 protein comes from TCRdb applying MiXCR to the 5' RACE reads. The sample has 1.5 million to 2 million distinct CDR3 sequences; about 31% are singletons. The sample taken for sequencing was cord blood. These receptors were taken from a newborn girl in good health.

The V gene is TRBV20-1, the J gene TRBJ2-3, with D unclear. Per germline, CDR1 DFQATT and CDR2 SNEGSKA (reference sequence). The CDR3 contains 10 residues. The V gene lost 7 bases and the J gene lost 14 bases, with 16 bases spanning the gap. As DNA, the CDR3 is TGCAGTGGGTCGCACGACGTAGCGTATTTT. Protein: CSGSHDVAYF.

The gene calls are TRBV5-6 and TRBJ2-5, with 10 bases fitting TRBD2. The CDR3 contains 18 residues. J gave up 2 bases and V 5 bases, and 15 bases lay outside the gene matches. The V gene's germline CDR1 is SGHDT and CDR2 YYEEEE. The CDR3 sequence: CASSRGLAETLSQETQYF. The CDR3 DNA follows: TGTGCCAGCAGTCGAGGACTAGCGGAGACCCTATCACAAGAGACCCAGTACTTC.

This clonotype appeared a few times. The J gene is TRBJ2-5, the V gene TRBV12-3 or TRBV12-4; TRBD2 aligns across 8 bases. The J segment lost 4 bases and the V segment lost 3 bases, leaving 4 bases of the junction unmatched. The CDR3 spans 14 residues. In nucleotides, the CDR3 is TGTGCCAGCAGTTTGAGCGGGAGATCAGAGACCCAGTACTTC. Translated, it gives CASSLSGRSETQYF.

The chain recombines TRBV6-1 with TRBJ2-1, with D possibly TRBD2 on 6 matching bases. There are 17 residues in the CDR3. Trimming stripped 6 bases from V and 4 bases from J, with 22 bases between. In germline, CDR1 is MNHNS, CDR2 SASEGT. The CDR3 sequence: CASRIQSAGPSYNEQFF. DNA for the CDR3: TGTGCCAGCAGAATTCAGTCAGCGGGTCCTTCTTACAATGAGCAGTTCTTC.

V and J are TRBV27 and TRBJ2-1; 10 positions agree with TRBD2. Matching the DNA end better, TRBJ2-7 makes the J call doubtful. CDR3 length: 18 amino acids. CDR1 is MNHEY and CDR2 is SMNVEV in the germline V gene (reference sequence). For the CDR3, the DNA is TGTGCCAGCAGTTTAAGAAGTCAGCGGGGGGGCATGTACAATGAGCAGTACTTC. Translation: CASSLRSQRGGMYNEQYF.

This clonotype was observed a few times. V gene TRBV10-3 combines with J gene TRBJ2-5; D may match TRBD1 or TRBD2 (5 bases each). The V gene's germline CDR1 is ENHRY and CDR2 SYGVKD. The CDR3 loop spans 13 amino acids. Trimming left V 6 bases short and J 5 bases short, with 13 bases between. The CDR3 sequence: CAISPRGGETQYF. Here the CDR3 DNA reads TGTGCCATCAGCCCCCGGGGCGGGGAGACCCAGTACTTC.

This clonotype is a singleton in its sample. The V call is TRBV20-1, the J call TRBJ2-7; D not resolved. Germline values: CDR1 DFQATT, CDR2 SNEGSKA (reference sequence). Trimming took 3 bases from V and 2 from J, leaving 11 bases between them. The CDR3 contains 13 residues. Here the CDR3 DNA reads TGCAGTGCTAGGAAGGCGGACCCCTACGAGCAGTACTTC. It encodes CSARKADPYEQYF.

This clonotype was counted between two and nine times. CDR3: CASSQARGPLYNEQFF. The CDR3 coding sequence is TGTGCCAGCAGCCAGGCCCGGGGGCCCCTATACAATGAGCAGTTCTTC. This rearrangement joins TRBV4-2 to TRBJ2-1, with D tentatively TRBD1 or TRBD2 (6 bases each). V was pared by 3 bases and J by 4 bases, with 16 bases between. Germline V gene data show CDR1 as LGHNA and CDR2 as YNFKEQ. CDR3 length: 16 residues.